This note documents a single T cell receptor beta chain sequence. Its antigen is not identified. Germline CDR1 reads SGHDT; CDR2 reads YYEEEE. The CDR3 loop spans 13 amino acids. The germline V and J ends were trimmed by 0 bases and 10 bases, with 11 bases remaining between them. The PCR employed 60 Vbeta primers together with 13 Jbeta primers. The assay was immunoSEQ multiplex PCR, and TCRdb's table has in-frame clones only and misses some. Altogether about 100,000 clones are present, more than 60% being singletons, with the ten largest covering about 4.3%. The sample originates from a study of cytomegalovirus exposure and HLA in healthy donors. Study findings and constraints: Researchers reportedly found TCR beta sequences accurately predicted most subjects' HLA-A and HLA-B alleles. Data from an earlier analysis indicated that most TCR beta V segments were productive either about 87% or about 30% of the time. Association of a missense DCLRE1C variant with TCR beta V- and J-gene trimming was reported in a later analysis.

The TCR sequence derives from a woman younger than 35 in good health and CMV-seropositive. The V gene is TRBV5-6, the J gene TRBJ1-5; D gene uncertain. The sample was PBMCs. The CDR3 spells CASSLGPTQPQHF. The CDR3 DNA sequence: TGTGCCAGCAGCTTGGGCCCAACACAACCCCAGCATTTT. Drawing the rest from reference TRBV5-6 and TRBJ1-5, the complete variable domain is DAGVTQSPTHLIKTRGQQVTLRCSPKSGHDTVSWYQQALGQGPQFIFQYYEEEERQRGNFPDRFSGHQFPNYSSELNVNALLLGDSALYLCASSLGPTQPQHFGDGTRLSIL.